What follows are 3 T cell receptor beta chains derived from one specimen sequenced in a study of blood T cell repertoires in COVID-19. This table comes from immunoSEQ multiplex PCR, and its TCRdb copy is limited to in-frame clones, with some not included. This table has approximately 300,000 clones, under 90% appearing once. The sample taken for sequencing was PBMCs or T cells enriched from blood (not recorded which). These receptors all stem from a man in his fifties or sixties who had recovered from COVID-19.

This clone was recorded only once. The chain has TRBV27 and TRBJ2-3, with 9 bases aligning to TRBD2. CDR1 and CDR2 (germline): MNHEY, SMNVEV (reference sequence). CDR3 length: 15 amino acids. After removal of 7 bases from V and 4 bases from J, the junction contained 9 bases not matched to a gene. CDR3 loop: CASNAAGGVADTQYF. The CDR3 DNA sequence: TGTGCCAGCAATGCCGCGGGAGGGGTGGCAGATACGCAGTATTTT.

V gene TRBV5-5 combines with J gene TRBJ2-3, with TRBD2 matching 10 bases. Per the germline V gene, CDR1 is SGHKS and CDR2 is YYEKEE (reference sequence). The junction had 9 bases not matched to a gene; V was cut back by 3 bases and J by 2 bases. The CDR3 runs to 17 residues. CDR3 nucleotide sequence: TGTGCCAGCAGCTCCACTAGCGGGGCTAGGATCACAGATACGCAGTATTTT. Encoded protein: CASSSTSGARITDTQYF.

The chain is built from TRBV7-3 and TRBJ1-1; 7 bases agree with TRBD1. V dropped 5 bases and J dropped 0; count of bases not matched to a gene: 3. Germline V gene sequence: CDR1 SGHTA, CDR2 FQGTGA. The CDR3 length is 14 residues. The CDR3 spells CASSQTGVNTEAFF. The CDR3 nucleotides are TGTGCCAGCAGCCAAACAGGGGTGAACACTGAAGCTTTCTTT.